The TCR beta chain under discussion was sequenced for a study of blood T cell repertoires in COVID-19. The table came from immunoSEQ multiplex PCR; TCRdb's copy has only in-frame clones and leaves some out. Here the sample spans roughly 300,000 clones, roughly 88% being singletons. Sample: peripheral blood. The sequence came from a woman between 50 and 59 years old with acute or convalescent COVID-19.

This CDR3 is CASSQRGLAGGTDTQYF. CDR3 DNA sequence: TGCGCCAGCAGCCAACGAGGTCTAGCGGGAGGCACAGATACGCAGTATTTT. The chain has TRBV4-3 and TRBJ2-3, with 10 bases identical to TRBD2. CDR1 is LGHNA and CDR2 is YSLEER in the germline V gene. The CDR3 loop spans 17 amino acids. Unmatched junction bases numbered 6, after V lost 2 bases and J lost 1 base.